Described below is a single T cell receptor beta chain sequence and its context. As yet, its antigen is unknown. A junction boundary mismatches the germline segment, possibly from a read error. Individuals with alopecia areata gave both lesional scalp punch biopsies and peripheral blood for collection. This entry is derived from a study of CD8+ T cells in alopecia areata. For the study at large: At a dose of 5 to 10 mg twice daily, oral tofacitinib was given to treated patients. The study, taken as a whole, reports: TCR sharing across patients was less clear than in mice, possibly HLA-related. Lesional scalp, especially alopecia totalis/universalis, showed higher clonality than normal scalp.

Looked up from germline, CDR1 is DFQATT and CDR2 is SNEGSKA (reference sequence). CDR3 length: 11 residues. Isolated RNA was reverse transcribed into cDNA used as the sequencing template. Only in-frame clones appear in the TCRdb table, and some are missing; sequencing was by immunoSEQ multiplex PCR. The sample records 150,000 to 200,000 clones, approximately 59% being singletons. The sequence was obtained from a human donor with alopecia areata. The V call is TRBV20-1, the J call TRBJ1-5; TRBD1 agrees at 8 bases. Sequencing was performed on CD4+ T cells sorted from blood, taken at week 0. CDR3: CSARTRDRTFF. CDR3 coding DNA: TGCAGTGCTAGGACCCGGGACAGGACCTTTTTT.